The sequence of this TCR beta chain was determined in a study of cytomegalovirus exposure and HLA in healthy donors. PCR primers comprised 60 Vbeta and 13 Jbeta primers. Assay used: immunoSEQ multiplex PCR; TCRdb lists only in-frame clones, some missing. Found here are some 250,000 clones, about four fifths of them singletons; the top ten hold 4.5% to 6%. V lost 5 bases and J 5 bases, leaving 12 bases between the germline ends. Germline CDR1 reads SGHAT; CDR2 reads FQNNGV. This CDR3 comprises 13 residues. This chain links TRBV11-2 with TRBJ1-2; D possibly corresponds to TRBD1 (5 bases). Sequencing was carried out using PBMCs. This sequence originates from a middle-aged woman in good health and CMV-seropositive. The CDR3, as DNA: TGTGCCAGCAGCGTCGGACACGGGTATGGCTACACCTTC. Translated: CASSVGHGYGYTF.